Listed below are T cell receptor beta chains from one sample, sequenced in a study of blood T cells in healthy people across ages. One entry per CDR3 protein results from TCRdb running MiXCR on the 5' RACE reads. The sample includes some 640,000 distinct CDR3 sequences, about 30% of them seen just once. Sequenced material: blood. The source of these receptors is a woman of 80 years or more in good health. Each CDR3 is given with its conserved first and last residue. A D gene is named only where the DNA matches it firmly. Not all rows give a size; the values are once, few, many and, for expanded clones, a class.

j_call d_call v_call clone_size cdr3_nt cdr3_aa
TRBJ2-1 NA TRBV6-2/TRBV6-3 NA TGTGCCAGCAACCTCCCCGGACTCACCCGTAATGAGCAGTTCTTC CASNLPGLTRNEQFF
TRBJ2-1 NA TRBV5-4 many TGTGCCAGCAGCTTGGCAGGTAGCGGTTATGAGCAGTTCTTC CASSLAGSGYEQFF
TRBJ1-1 NA TRBV6-5 NA TGTGCCAGCAGTTACTCGAATTCGTTTCTTAACACTGAAGCTTTCTTT CASSYSNSFLNTEAFF
TRBJ1-1 TRBD1 TRBV10-3 many TGTGCCATCAGTGACGGGACAGGGGAAAGGACTGAAGCTTTCTTT CAISDGTGERTEAFF
TRBJ2-2 TRBD2 TRBV5-8 NA TGTGCCAGCAGCTCCTACCTAGCGGGGCTTTCCGGGGAGCTGTTTTTT CASSSYLAGLSGELFF
TRBJ2-7 TRBD1 TRBV20-1 many TGCAGTGCTAGCCCCCGGGCAGGGGGCCCCTACGAGCAGTACTTC CSASPRAGGPYEQYF
TRBJ1-2 NA TRBV27 many TGTGCCAGCAGTCCCCTGGATTTTCCGTTCAACTATGGCTACACCTTC CASSPLDFPFNYGYTF
TRBJ1-2 TRBD1 TRBV7-6 NA TGTGCCAGCAGCCAGGCCGGGACAGGGTTAGGCTATGGCTACACCTTC CASSQAGTGLGYGYTF
TRBJ2-7 NA TRBV7-2 many TGTGCCAGCAGCCGGTTTCCCCTTACGGACGGGTACGAGCAGTACTTC CASSRFPLTDGYEQYF
TRBJ2-5 TRBD2 TRBV7-3 NA TGTGCCAGCAGCAACTCCGGGACTAGCGGGGGGGCGGGGTCGGGTCAAGAGACCCAGTACTTC CASSNSGTSGGAGSGQETQYF
TRBJ2-1 TRBD2 TRBV7-9 NA TGTGCCAGCAGCTTAGGAGTGGGACTATCCTCCTACAATAAGCAGTTCTTC CASSLGVGLSSYNKQFF
TRBJ2-3 NA TRBV6-6 many TGTGCCAGCAGTTACTCGAGTCGCACAGATACGCAGTATTTT CASSYSSRTDTQYF
TRBJ2-3 TRBD2 TRBV5-1 many TGCGCCAGCAGCTTGGCTAGCGGGGGTAGTCGCCGCACAGATACGCAGTATTTT CASSLASGGSRRTDTQYF
TRBJ2-7 NA TRBV11-2 few TGTGCCAGTACCGAGTTAATTCTCTACGAGCAGTACTTC CASTELILYEQYF
TRBJ1-2 NA TRBV6-1 many TGTGCCAGCAGTGACCCCTTGGTGAATGGCTACACCTTC CASSDPLVNGYTF
TRBJ1-6 TRBD1 TRBV10-3 few TGTGCCATCAGCCTACAGGGGAAGGAATCACCCCTCCACTTT CAISLQGKESPLHF
TRBJ2-1 NA TRBV6-1 few TGTGCCAGCAGCCGCCTCCCCAGGGTTACCTCCTACAATGAGCAGTTCTTC CASSRLPRVTSYNEQFF
TRBJ2-7 TRBD1 TRBV5-1 many TGCGCCAGCAGCCATACAGGGGGCTACGAGCAGTACTTC CASSHTGGYEQYF
TRBJ1-1 NA TRBV29-1 NA TGCAGCGTTGTAGCCGGGGAGAACACTGAAGCTTTCTTT CSVVAGENTEAFF
TRBJ1-5 TRBD1 TRBV4-2 many TGTGCCAGCAGCCCCCATTACGACAGGGGGGATCATCAGCCCCAGCATTTT CASSPHYDRGDHQPQHF
TRBJ2-2 NA TRBV20-1 few TGCAGTGCTAGAGACAGGGGGAACACCGGGGAGCTGTTTTTT CSARDRGNTGELFF
TRBJ2-7 TRBD2 TRBV30 few TGTGCCTGGAGTGGACTAGCGGGGGGCCCCTACGAGCAGTACTTC CAWSGLAGGPYEQYF
TRBJ1-5 NA TRBV6-2/TRBV6-3 few TGTGCCAGCAGTTACTCTTCGGGGTTGAATCAGCCCCAGCATTTT CASSYSSGLNQPQHF
TRBJ2-1 TRBD2 TRBV7-9 many TGTGCCAGCAGCTTAACGGGGGGGCGCAATGAGCAGTTCTTC CASSLTGGRNEQFF
TRBJ2-1 NA TRBV20-1 NA TGCAGTGCCCCGGGCGACTGGCATGAGCAGTTCTTC CSAPGDWHEQFF
TRBJ1-3 NA TRBV20-1 NA TGCAGTGCTAGAGACCCCGGACTGGGGGCCACCATATATTTT CSARDPGLGATIYF
TRBJ2-7 TRBD2 TRBV20-1 NA TGCGGCCAAGGACTAGCGGACTCCTACGAGCAGTACTTC CGQGLADSYEQYF
TRBJ2-1 TRBD1 TRBV20-1 many TGCAGCGTACCGGGACAGATCAATGAGCAGTTCTTC CSVPGQINEQFF
TRBJ2-3 NA TRBV9 NA TGTGCCAGCAGCGCCTCGGGGGTCCCTAGCACAGATACGCAGTATTTT CASSASGVPSTDTQYF
TRBJ1-5 NA TRBV28 NA TGTGCCAGCAGGCGATGGGGGAGCAATCAGCCCCAGCATTTT CASRRWGSNQPQHF
TRBJ1-1 TRBD1 TRBV29-1 NA TGCAGCGGAGGGACAGGGAGGACTGAAGCTTTCTTT CSGGTGRTEAFF
TRBJ2-1 TRBD2 TRBV4-2 NA TGTGCCAGCAGCCCGCTAGCGGGGGTCTACAATGAGCAGTTCTTC CASSPLAGVYNEQFF
TRBJ2-1 TRBD2 TRBV20-1 many TGCAGTGCTCTCCGGACTAGCCCGGATGAGCAGTTCTTC CSALRTSPDEQFF
TRBJ2-1 NA TRBV28 many TGTGCCAGCAGCCAATTGGGGTTAGGGCAGTTCTTC CASSQLGLGQFF
TRBJ2-2 TRBD2 TRBV19 once TGTGCCAGTAGTCCCACGGGACTAGCGGGGGGCAACACCGGGGAGCTGTTTTTT CASSPTGLAGGNTGELFF
TRBJ2-1 NA TRBV7-2 NA TGTGCCAGCAGCTTCGATCGGGGCGGGGATGAGCAGTTCTTC CASSFDRGGDEQFF
TRBJ2-1 NA TRBV6-2/TRBV6-3 many TGTGCCAGCAGTTATCGTGCCTCCTCCTACAATGAGCAGTTCTTC CASSYRASSYNEQFF
TRBJ2-2 NA TRBV6-5 NA TGTGCCAGCAGTTACCGAACGCGCGTGCGGACATCCTCAACCGGGGAGCTGTTTTTT CASSYRTRVRTSSTGELFF
TRBJ2-7 NA TRBV7-9 many TGTGCCAGCAGCTATCTTCAGGGCGAGCAGTACTTC CASSYLQGEQYF
TRBJ2-2 NA TRBV5-1 NA TGCGCCAGCAGCTTGGCCGGAAAGGGTTCGGCCGGGGAGCTGTTTTTT CASSLAGKGSAGELFF
TRBJ2-3 NA TRBV3-1 many TGTGCCAGCAGCCAAAGTGGGAGCACAGATACGCAGTATTTT CASSQSGSTDTQYF
TRBJ1-4 NA TRBV18 few TGTGCCAGCTCTCGACAGGAAGTGGGGAAGGAAAAACTGTTTTTT CASSRQEVGKEKLFF
TRBJ1-4 NA TRBV9 many TGTGCCAGCAGCCTTACCGGACAGCAACAGTCAACTAATGAAAAACTGTTTTTT CASSLTGQQQSTNEKLFF
TRBJ1-2 NA TRBV6-2/TRBV6-3 NA TGTGCCAGCAGTTACTCGAGGTTAGGCTACACCTTC CASSYSRLGYTF
TRBJ2-7 NA TRBV7-2 NA TGTGCCAGCAGCTTATCTAGTGGGAGCGTAGGACCCTACGAGCAGTACTTC CASSLSSGSVGPYEQYF